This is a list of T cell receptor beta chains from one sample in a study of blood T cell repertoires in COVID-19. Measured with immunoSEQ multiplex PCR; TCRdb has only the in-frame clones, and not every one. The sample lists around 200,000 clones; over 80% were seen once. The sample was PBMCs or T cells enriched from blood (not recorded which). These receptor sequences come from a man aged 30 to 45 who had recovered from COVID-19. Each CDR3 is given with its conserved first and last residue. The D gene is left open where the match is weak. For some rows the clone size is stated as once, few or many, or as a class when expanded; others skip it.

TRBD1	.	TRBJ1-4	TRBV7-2	CASSPRQGAKTNEKLFF	TGTGCCAGCAGCCCTAGACAGGGGGCGAAAACTAATGAAAAACTGTTTTTT
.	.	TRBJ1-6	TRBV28	CASSFRAGVWDSPLHF	TGTGCCAGCAGTTTCAGGGCAGGGGTTTGGGATTCACCCCTCCACTTT
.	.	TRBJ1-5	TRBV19	CASSIEGRLDQPQHF	TGTGCCAGTAGTATAGAGGGGAGGCTTGACCAGCCCCAGCATTTT
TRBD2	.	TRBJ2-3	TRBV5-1	CASSSIAGGHTDTQYF	TGCGCCAGCAGCTCCATAGCGGGGGGACACACAGATACGCAGTATTTT
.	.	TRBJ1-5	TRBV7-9	CASSLATWQPQHF	TGTGCCAGCAGCTTAGCGACATGGCAGCCCCAGCATTTT
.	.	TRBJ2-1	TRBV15	CATGLGYEQFF	TGTGCCACCGGCCTAGGATATGAGCAGTTCTTC
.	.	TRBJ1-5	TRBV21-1	CASRPGLLNQPQHF	TGTGCCAGCCGACCGGGACTCCTAAATCAGCCCCAGCATTTT
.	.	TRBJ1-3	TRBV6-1	CASSETTGHGNTIYF	TGTGCCAGCAGTGAAACTACAGGGCACGGAAACACCATATATTTT
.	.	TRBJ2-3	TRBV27	CASSYRPHSTDTQYF	TGTGCCAGCAGTTACAGGCCACATAGCACAGATACGCAGTATTTT
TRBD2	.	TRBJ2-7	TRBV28	CASRTLARSSYEQYF	TGTGCCAGCAGAACACTAGCGAGAAGCTCCTACGAGCAGTACTTC
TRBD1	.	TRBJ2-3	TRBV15	CATSRDSQGDVAQYF	TGTGCCACCAGCAGGGACTCACAGGGGGACGTGGCGCAGTATTTT
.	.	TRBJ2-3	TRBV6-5	CASSRDNTDTQYF	TGTGCCAGCAGTCGGGACAACACAGATACGCAGTATTTT
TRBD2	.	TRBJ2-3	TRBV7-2	CASSLTSVTQYF	TGTGCCAGCAGCTTAACTAGCGTAACGCAGTATTTT
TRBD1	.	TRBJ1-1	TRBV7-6	CASSKPGQVNTEAFF	TGTGCCAGCAGCAAACCGGGACAGGTGAACACTGAAGCTTTCTTT
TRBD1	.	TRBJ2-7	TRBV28	CASSTSTPRRTGLYEQYF	TGTGCCAGCAGTACTAGCACCCCGCGTCGGACAGGGTTATACGAGCAGTACTTC
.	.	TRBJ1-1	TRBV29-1	CSAFSGLGRFGTEAFF	TGCAGCGCTTTTTCAGGTCTGGGTAGGTTCGGCACTGAAGCTTTCTTT
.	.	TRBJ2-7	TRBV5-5	CASSLGHAEQYF	TGTGCCAGCAGCTTGGGGCATGCCGAGCAGTACTTC
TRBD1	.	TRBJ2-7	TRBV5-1	CASSLGRTGVGEQYF	TGCGCCAGCAGCTTGGGTCGGACAGGGGTCGGGGAGCAGTACTTC
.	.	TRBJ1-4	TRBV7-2	CASSLAGTSGEKLFF	TGTGCCAGCAGCTTAGCTGGGACATCAGGTGAAAAACTGTTTTTT
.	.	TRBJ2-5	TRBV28	CASRPSTGSGETQYF	TGTGCCAGCAGGCCCTCCACAGGGTCGGGAGAGACCCAGTACTTC
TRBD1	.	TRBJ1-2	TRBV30	CAWSTGQGRGYGYTF	TGTGCCTGGAGTACAGGACAGGGAAGAGGTTATGGCTACACCTTC
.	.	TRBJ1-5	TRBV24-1	CATSEAGSSNQPQHF	TGTGCCACCAGTGAGGCAGGGTCGAGCAATCAGCCCCAGCATTTT
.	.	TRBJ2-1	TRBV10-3	CAISESFPGGWGNNEQFF	TGTGCCATCAGTGAGTCTTTTCCCGGGGGTTGGGGAAACAATGAGCAGTTCTTC
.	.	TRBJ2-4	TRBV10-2	CASSTGIGDIQYF	TGCGCCAGCAGCACAGGGATTGGGGACATTCAGTACTTC
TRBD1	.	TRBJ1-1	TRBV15	CATTQDRLNTEAFF	TGTGCCACCACCCAGGACAGGCTAAACACTGAAGCTTTCTTT
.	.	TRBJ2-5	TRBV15	CATSSIPRDTTQETQYF	TGTGCCACCAGCAGTATCCCCCGGGACACAACCCAAGAGACCCAGTACTTC
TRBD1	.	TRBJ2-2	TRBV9	CASTGQVSGELFF	TGTGCCAGCACCGGACAGGTCTCCGGGGAGCTGTTTTTT
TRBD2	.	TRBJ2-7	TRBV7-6	CASSSSSSGLYEQYF	TGTGCCAGCAGCTCCTCTTCTAGCGGGCTTTACGAGCAGTACTTC
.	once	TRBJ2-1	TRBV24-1	CATSDPGGRGSYNEQFF	TGTGCCACCAGTGATCCCGGGGGGCGGGGCTCCTACAATGAGCAGTTCTTC
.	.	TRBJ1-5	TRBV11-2	CASSSSYSNQPQHF	TGTGCCAGCAGCTCGTCCTATAGCAATCAGCCCCAGCATTTT
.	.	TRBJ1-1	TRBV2	CASDGRQGGTEAFF	TGTGCCAGCGACGGGCGGCAGGGAGGAACTGAAGCTTTCTTT
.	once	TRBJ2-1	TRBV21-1	CASSKAPQYNEQFF	TGTGCCAGCAGCAAAGCACCCCAGTACAATGAGCAGTTCTTC
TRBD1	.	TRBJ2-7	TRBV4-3	CASSHAGGYEQYF	TGCGCCAGCAGCCACGCAGGGGGCTACGAGCAGTACTTC
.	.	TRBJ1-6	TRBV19	CASSIGGVIYSPLHF	TGTGCCAGTAGTATCGGCGGGGTCATTTATTCACCCCTCCACTTT
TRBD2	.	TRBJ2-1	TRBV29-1	CSVEAKGFLPGTSGRGNEQFF	TGCAGCGTTGAAGCTAAGGGTTTCCTCCCCGGGACTAGCGGGAGGGGCAATGAGCAGTTCTTC
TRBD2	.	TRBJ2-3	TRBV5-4	CASSWIGGGPTDTQYF	TGTGCCAGCAGCTGGATTGGGGGAGGGCCCACAGATACGCAGTATTTT
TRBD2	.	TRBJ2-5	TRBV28	CASSSRRPLAGGGLLENQGTQYF	TGTGCCAGCAGTTCTCGTCGGCCCTTAGCGGGAGGTGGTTTGTTGGAGAATCAAGGGACCCAGTACTTC
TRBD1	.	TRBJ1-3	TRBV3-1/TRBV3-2	CASSQATGGSGNTIYF	TGTGCCAGCAGCCAAGCCACAGGGGGCTCTGGAAACACCATATATTTT
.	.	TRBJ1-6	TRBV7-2	CASSLGRGPNSPLHF	TGTGCCAGCAGCTTAGGCAGGGGACCGAATTCACCCCTCCACTTT
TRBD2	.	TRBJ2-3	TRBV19	CASSIAGTSGTDTQYF	TGTGCCAGTAGTATAGCTGGGACTAGCGGCACAGATACGCAGTATTTT
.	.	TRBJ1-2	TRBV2	CASSEPGIYGYTF	TGTGCCAGCAGTGAACCGGGGATCTATGGCTACACCTTC
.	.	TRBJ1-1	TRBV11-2	CASSRQGSTEAFF	TGTGCCAGCAGTCGTCAGGGTTCCACTGAAGCTTTCTTT
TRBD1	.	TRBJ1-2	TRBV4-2	CASSQIGGGYGYTF	TGTGCCAGCAGCCAGATAGGGGGCGGCTATGGCTACACCTTC
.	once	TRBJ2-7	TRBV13	CASSLIGPGAMYEQYF	TGTGCCAGCAGCTTAATTGGTCCAGGGGCTATGTACGAGCAGTACTTC
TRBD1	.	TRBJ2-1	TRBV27	CASRDRVSLGGNEQFF	TGTGCCAGCAGAGACAGGGTATCATTAGGAGGCAATGAGCAGTTCTTC
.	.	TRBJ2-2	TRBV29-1	CSVVSTGELFF	TGCAGCGTTGTCTCCACCGGGGAGCTGTTTTTT
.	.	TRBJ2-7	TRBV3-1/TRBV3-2	CASSQWDSTYEQYF	TGTGCCAGCAGCCAATGGGACTCGACCTACGAGCAGTACTTC
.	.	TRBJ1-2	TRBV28	CASSLTGVGDYGYTF	TGTGCCAGCAGTCTCACAGGAGTTGGGGACTATGGCTACACCTTC
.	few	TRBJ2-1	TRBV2	CASSASSGSYNEQFF	TGTGCCAGCAGCGCCTCGTCGGGCTCCTACAATGAGCAGTTCTTC
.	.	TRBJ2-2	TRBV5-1	CASSLGLNTGELFF	TGCGCCAGCAGCTTGGGGCTGAACACCGGGGAGCTGTTTTTT
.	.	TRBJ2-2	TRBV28	CASSFSAGPHTGELFF	TGTGCCAGCAGTTTTTCGGCGGGACCCCACACCGGGGAGCTGTTTTTT
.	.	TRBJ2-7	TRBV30	CAWAQLGKASYEQYF	TGTGCCTGGGCCCAACTGGGCAAAGCCTCCTACGAGCAGTACTTC
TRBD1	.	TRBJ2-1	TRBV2	CASRLTGSSYNEQFF	TGTGCCAGCAGGTTGACAGGGAGCTCCTACAATGAGCAGTTCTTC
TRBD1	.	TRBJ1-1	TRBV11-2	CASSGRTGGLGTEAFF	TGTGCCAGCAGCGGACGGACAGGGGGATTGGGCACTGAAGCTTTCTTT
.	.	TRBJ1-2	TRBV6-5	CASSNGDYGYTF	TGTGCCAGCAGTAACGGGGACTATGGCTACACCTTC